This T cell receptor delta chain comes out of a study of human gamma delta and Vdelta1 T cells. Study-level results: Polyclonal Delta One T cells reportedly showed broad cytotoxic targeting of acute myeloid leukemia.

The CDR3 totals 22 residues. Germline loops: CDR1 TSWWSYY, CDR2 QGS. The junction had 27 bases not matched to a gene; V was cut back by 2 bases and J by 3 bases. TCRdb re-called the PCR reads using CATT. The table includes fewer than 15,000 delta-chain clones, roughly 50% detected once. This clone was seen a handful of times. Its antigen is unidentified. The sample consisted of Vdelta1 gamma-delta T cells from blood grown in culture (DOT cells). The gene calls are TRDV1 and TRDJ1; 7 bases line up with TRDD3. This sequence originates from a human donor in good health. The CDR3 spells CALGERLRSYWGRLRHSDKLIF. CDR3 bases: TGTGCTCTTGGGGAAAGGCTGAGATCTTACTGGGGTAGGTTGCGGCACTCCGATAAACTCATCTTT.